The 8 T cell receptor beta chains listed next were all sequenced from one sample in a study of spatial heterogeneity in lung cancer. Regarding time point: sample taken at primary tumor resection. Whole RNA was taken from tumor, nontumor lung or frozen PBMC; it was then sequenced unsorted. TCRdb recomputed calls from the 5' RACE reads with MiXCR, one row per CDR3 protein. The data hold under 11,000 distinct CDR3 sequences, with 3% to 4.5% observed a single time. Sample: normal lung tissue next to the tumor, taken at surgery. The receptors were sampled from a male donor with early-stage non-small cell lung cancer.

This clonotype is medium-sized (0.01 to 0.1%). The chain carries TRBV4-2 and TRBJ1-2, with 8 bases lining up with TRBD1. Germline V CDR1 and CDR2: LGHNA, YNFKEQ. V was clipped by 4 bases and J by 2 bases; unmatched bases: 0. The CDR3 runs 13 residues. CDR3 loop: CASSRTGNYGYTF. In DNA form, the CDR3 reads TGTGCCAGCAGCCGGACAGGGAACTATGGCTACACCTTC.

This clonotype is large. The J gene is TRBJ1-5, the V gene TRBV27; D is possibly TRBD1 (5 bases). The germline CDR1 and CDR2 sequences are MNHEY and SMNVEV (reference sequence). The V and J ends lost 5 bases and 2 bases respectively, with 13 bases between them. There are 15 residues in the CDR3. CDR3 DNA sequence: TGTGCCAGCAGTCCCGGGGCTGCGGGCAATCAGCCCCAGCATTTT. Protein: CASSPGAAGNQPQHF.

This clonotype was recorded many times. This chain connects TRBV5-5 to TRBJ1-1; tentative D call: TRBD1 (5 bases). Germline V CDR1 and CDR2: SGHKS, YYEKEE (reference sequence). Trimming pared 0 bases from V and 1 base from J, leaving 10 bases between. The CDR3 sequence is 15 residues long. DNA for the CDR3: TGTGCCAGCAGCTTGGACGGGGCGAGGAACACTGAAGCTTTCTTT. As protein: CASSLDGARNTEAFF.

This clonotype was recorded at least ten times. The V call is TRBV12-3 or TRBV12-4, the J call TRBJ1-2; no clear D gene. This CDR3 has 14 amino acids. V was pared by 6 bases and J by 4 bases, with 15 bases between. CDR3 residues: CASSGSYGSYGYTF. The DNA of the CDR3 is TGTGCCAGCAGCGGGTCGTACGGAAGCTATGGCTACACCTTC.

This clonotype has ten or more counts. The gene calls are TRBV25-1 and TRBJ2-6, with unresolved D. The CDR3 runs to 13 residues. V shed 4 bases and J shed 4 bases, with 5 bases lying between them. Germline-derived CDR1 and CDR2 are MGHDK and SYGVNS. The CDR3: CASSVGGANVLTF. The CDR3, as DNA: TGTGCCAGCAGTGTAGGGGGGGCCAACGTCCTGACTTTC.

Ten or more counts support this clonotype. The chain uses TRBV12-3 or TRBV12-4 and TRBJ1-1; 7 bases fit TRBD1. With V trimmed by 6 bases and J by 7 bases, 5 bases remained unmatched. This CDR3 region has 12 residues. The CDR3 loop reads CASRTGVSEAFF. In nucleotides, the CDR3 is TGTGCCAGCAGAACAGGGGTGAGTGAAGCTTTCTTT.

By sample fraction, this clonotype is medium-sized. The gene calls are TRBV6-2 or TRBV6-3 and TRBJ2-1; D unresolved. CDR1 and CDR2 from the germline V gene are MNHEY and SVGEGT. CDR3 length: 12 amino acids. The ends were cut back, 2 bases at V and 8 bases at J, with 7 bases in the middle. This chain's CDR3 is CASSYGVYEQFF. The CDR3 DNA reads as TGTGCCAGCAGTTACGGTGTTTATGAGCAGTTCTTC.

By share of the sample, this clonotype is medium-sized. The chain carries TRBV7-9 and TRBJ2-2, with 9 bases aligning to TRBD1. The CDR3 is made up of 16 amino acids. Per the germline V gene, CDR1 is SEHNR and CDR2 is FQNEAQ (reference sequence). V shed 5 bases, J shed 4 bases, and the junction held 8 bases outside the gene matches. The CDR3 DNA sequence: TGTGCCAGCAGCCACCCCGGGACAGGGAGCACCGGGGAGCTGTTTTTT. This sequence encodes CASSHPGTGSTGELFF.